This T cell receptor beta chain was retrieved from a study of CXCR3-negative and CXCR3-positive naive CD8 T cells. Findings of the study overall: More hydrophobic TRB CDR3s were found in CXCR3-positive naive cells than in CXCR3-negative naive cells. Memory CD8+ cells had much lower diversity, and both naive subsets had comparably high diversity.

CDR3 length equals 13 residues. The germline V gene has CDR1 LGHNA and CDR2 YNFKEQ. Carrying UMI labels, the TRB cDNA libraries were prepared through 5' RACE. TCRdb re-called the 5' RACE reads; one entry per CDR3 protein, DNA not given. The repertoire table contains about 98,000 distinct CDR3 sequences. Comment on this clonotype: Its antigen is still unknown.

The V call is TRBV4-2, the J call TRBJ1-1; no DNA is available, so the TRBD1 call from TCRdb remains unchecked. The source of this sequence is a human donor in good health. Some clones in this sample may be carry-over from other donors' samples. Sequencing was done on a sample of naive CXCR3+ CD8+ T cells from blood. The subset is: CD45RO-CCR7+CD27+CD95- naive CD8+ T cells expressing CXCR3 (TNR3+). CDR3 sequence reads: CASSPDGGTEAFF.